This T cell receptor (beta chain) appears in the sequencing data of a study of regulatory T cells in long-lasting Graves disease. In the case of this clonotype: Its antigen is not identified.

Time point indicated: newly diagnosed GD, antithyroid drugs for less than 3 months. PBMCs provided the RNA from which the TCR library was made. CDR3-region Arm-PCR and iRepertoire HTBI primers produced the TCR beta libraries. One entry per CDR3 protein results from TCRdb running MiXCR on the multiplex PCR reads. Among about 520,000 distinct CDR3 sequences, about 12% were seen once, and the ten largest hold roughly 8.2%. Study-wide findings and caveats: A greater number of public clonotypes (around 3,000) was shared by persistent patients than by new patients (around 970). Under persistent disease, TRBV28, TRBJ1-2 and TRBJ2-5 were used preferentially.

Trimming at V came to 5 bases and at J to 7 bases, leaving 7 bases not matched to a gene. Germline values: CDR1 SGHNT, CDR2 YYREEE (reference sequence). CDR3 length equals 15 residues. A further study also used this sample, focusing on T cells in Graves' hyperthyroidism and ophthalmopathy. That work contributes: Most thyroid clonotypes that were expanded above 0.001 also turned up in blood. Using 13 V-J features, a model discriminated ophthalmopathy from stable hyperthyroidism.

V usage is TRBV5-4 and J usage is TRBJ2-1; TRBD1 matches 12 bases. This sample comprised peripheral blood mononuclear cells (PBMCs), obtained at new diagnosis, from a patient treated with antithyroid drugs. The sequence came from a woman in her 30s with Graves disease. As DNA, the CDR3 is TGTGCCAGCAGGGGGGACAGGGGGCGAGCGAATGAGCAGTTCTTC. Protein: CASRGDRGRANEQFF.